This T cell receptor (beta chain) was observed in a study of blood T cell repertoires in COVID-19. The overall study: The origin of the acute and convalescent COVID-19 samples was the United States, Italy and Spain. Sources were T cells, B-cell-depleted T cells, or PBMCs; the material itself was cDNA or gDNA.

As handled by the study authors: The assay estimated nucleated cells by amplifying reference gene primers. Here immunoSEQ multiplex PCR was the method, and the copy in TCRdb shows in-frame clones only, minus some. V, J and clone size are those of that table, while D and trimming were read from the DNA. The data contain nearly 80,000 clones, around 84% of them seen just once; the ten biggest clones take up 35% to 40%. The V gene's germline CDR1 is SGHRS and CDR2 YFSETQ. After removal of 0 bases from V and 6 bases from J, the junction contained 4 bases not matched to a gene. The length of the CDR3 is 16 residues.

The sequence was collected from a woman in her seventies with acute or convalescent COVID-19. The sample taken for sequencing was peripheral blood. This chain uses TRBV5-1 with TRBJ2-1, with TRBD2 matching 12 bases. The CDR3 DNA reads as TGCGCCAGCAGCTTGGTTCCTAGCGGGAGGGGCAATGAGCAGTTCTTC. Translation gives CASSLVPSGRGNEQFF.